Detailed here is one T cell receptor (beta chain). This sample is drawn from a study of shared clonotypes between healthy human individuals. Germline lookup yields CDR1 KGHSH and CDR2 LQKENI. V was cut by 0 bases and J by 5 bases, with 13 bases left in between. CDR3 size: 15 residues. Each subset's genomic DNA was split evenly across several immunoSEQ plates. The authors loaded 200 ng DNA, around 32,000 T cell genomes, into sorted-subset replicate PCRs. Profiled with immunoSEQ multiplex PCR; TCRdb holds only in-frame clones, not every one. The data contain 2.3 million or so clones, about 92% of them singletons.

The source material was naive CD4+ T cells from PBMCs. The sample's subset: CD45RA+ positively selected. The rearrangement joins TRBV18 to TRBJ1-1, with D unresolved. The sequence was obtained from a man between 18 and 35 years old in good health. Some clones in this sample may be carry-over from other donors' samples. In DNA form, the CDR3 reads TGTGCCAGCTCACCACCGGTCGGGTTTAAGACTGAAGCTTTCTTT. Its translation: CASSPPVGFKTEAFF.